This T cell receptor beta chain emerged from a study of beta chain features in type 1 diabetes. This clone occurred a few times. Expressed TCRB transcripts were sequenced because the entire RNA isolate underwent reverse transcription. Some clones are missing from TCRdb's copy, which holds only in-frame ones; the method was immunoSEQ multiplex PCR. The sample lists 150,000 to 180,000 clones; approximately 12% were seen once. Every donor provided one heparinised blood draw, which averaged around 120 mL. Germline V gene lookup returns CDR1 KGHSH and CDR2 LQKENI. This CDR3 is built from 16 residues. The junction had 12 bases not matched to a gene; V was cut back by 1 base and J by 15 bases.

This TCR came from a man aged 18 to 29 in good health. Sequenced input: central memory CD4+ T cells from blood. V gene TRBV18 combines with J gene TRBJ2-1; 13 bases are a match to TRBD2. The CDR3 DNA reads as TGTGCCAGCTCACCACTTACTAGCGGGAGGGCCAATTTGCCGTTCTTC. It specifies CASSPLTSGRANLPFF.